This T cell receptor (beta chain) comes out of a study of T cell clonotyping in hematopoietic cell transplantation. General study results and limits: Pathologically expanded recipient clonotypes increased progressively from day 30 to day 180 as diversity fell. Graft donor and pretransplant recipient Inverse Simpson Index values predicted broader posttransplant TCR diversity. CD4 and CD8 repertoire contributions could not be separated without sorting.

Stated time point: recipient sample about 28 days before transplant, after cytoreduction. Recipient blood drawn about 28 days pretransplant and days 30, 100, 180 after. TCRdb keeps only in-frame clones here, not all; method: immunoSEQ multiplex PCR. This table holds fewer than 100,000 clones, 90% to 96% found once. A note on this clone: The antigen remains unidentified.

The clonotype originates from a woman between 50 and 59 years old with acute myeloid leukemia. Some clones in this sample may be carry-over from other donors' samples. Sequencing used peripheral blood mononuclear cells, obtained before stem cell transplant.

The CDR3 loop is CASSPSITGGIEKLFF. The CDR3 DNA sequence: TGTGCCAGCAGCCCTTCGATAACAGGGGGGATTGAAAAACTGTTTTTT. The V and J genes are TRBV7-9 and TRBJ1-4, with 8 nucleotides matching TRBD1. The CDR3 totals 16 residues. Germline V CDR1 and CDR2: SEHNR, FQNEAQ (reference sequence). V lost 5 bases and J lost 7; bases outside the gene matches: 12. Supplemented by reference TRBV7-9 and TRBJ1-4, the full variable domain reads DTGVSQNPRHKITKRGQNVTFRCDPISEHNRLYWYRQTLGQGPEFLTYFQNEAQLEKSRLLSDRFSAERPKGSFSTLEIQRTEQGDSAMYLCASSPSITGGIEKLFFGSGTQLSVL.